This T cell receptor beta chain is drawn from a study of blood T cells in healthy people across ages. V shed 0 bases and J shed 6 bases, with 12 bases lying between them. CDR1 and CDR2 (germline): SGHRS, YFSETQ. There are 14 residues in the CDR3. This clonotype turned up a few times. The authors ran a second PCR of roughly 6 to 12 cycles using a sample-barcoded 5' primer and a J-beta primer mix. A template-switch adaptor containing 12 random nucleotides labeled each cDNA molecule. TCRdb redid the calling of the 5' RACE reads with MiXCR, one entry per CDR3 protein. Found here are around 1,500,000 distinct CDR3 sequences, 42% of them singletons; the top ten hold 7% to 9.5%.

V usage is TRBV5-1 and J usage is TRBJ1-1; D may be TRBD1 (5 bases). The sequence came from a woman under 30 in good health. The specimen sequenced was blood. The CDR3 DNA reads TGCGCCAGCAGCTTGGAGGGGAGTGTCGCTGAAGCTTTCTTT. It specifies CASSLEGSVAEAFF.